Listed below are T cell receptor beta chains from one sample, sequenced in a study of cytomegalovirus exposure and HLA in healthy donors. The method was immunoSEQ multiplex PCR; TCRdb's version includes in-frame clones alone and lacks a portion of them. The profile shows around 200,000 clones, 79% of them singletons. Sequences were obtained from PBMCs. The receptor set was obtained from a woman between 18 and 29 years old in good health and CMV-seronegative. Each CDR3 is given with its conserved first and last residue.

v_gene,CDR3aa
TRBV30,CAGTGDSYEQYF
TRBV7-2,CASSQGQGSGANVLTF
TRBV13,CASSLGGGQPQHF
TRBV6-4,CASRSSTGPEEESPLHF
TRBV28,CASSVNRRGSYGYTF
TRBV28,CASSLSRLGESPLHF
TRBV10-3,CAIGEGRGTGELFF
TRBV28,CASSRNSPLHF
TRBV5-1,CASSRGQMGTGELFF
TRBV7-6,CASSPASGRAFF
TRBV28,CATTLRGYRGYTF
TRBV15,CATSRGSGNQPQHF
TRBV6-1,CASSEGWDRKLFF
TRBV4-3,CASSLRSSFTGELFF
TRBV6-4,CASAPGQGYTGELFF
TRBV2,CASSGWDRASTDTQYF
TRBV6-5,CASSYFRGENEQFF
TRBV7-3,CASSGKTGDEQFF
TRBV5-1,CASTKHRENTEAFF
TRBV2,CASSDEGSGILTPYNEQFF
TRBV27,CASGSGVDLSPLHF
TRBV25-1,CASGNTGGNQPQHF
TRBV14,CASSQELAGGDEQFF
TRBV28,CASRATGSSGANVLTF
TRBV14,CASNLFGASEQFF
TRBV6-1,CASMDSGLFF
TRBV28,CASSVDRGTSYEQYF
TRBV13,CASSSGTSGGSYEQYF
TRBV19,CATAGGNQPQHF
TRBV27,CASSPAGSSYNEQFF
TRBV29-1,CSVVQGPDTQYF
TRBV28,CASTPGLAGTYIQETQYF
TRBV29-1,CSVPTETNEKLFF
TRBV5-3,CARSFGVVDEQFF